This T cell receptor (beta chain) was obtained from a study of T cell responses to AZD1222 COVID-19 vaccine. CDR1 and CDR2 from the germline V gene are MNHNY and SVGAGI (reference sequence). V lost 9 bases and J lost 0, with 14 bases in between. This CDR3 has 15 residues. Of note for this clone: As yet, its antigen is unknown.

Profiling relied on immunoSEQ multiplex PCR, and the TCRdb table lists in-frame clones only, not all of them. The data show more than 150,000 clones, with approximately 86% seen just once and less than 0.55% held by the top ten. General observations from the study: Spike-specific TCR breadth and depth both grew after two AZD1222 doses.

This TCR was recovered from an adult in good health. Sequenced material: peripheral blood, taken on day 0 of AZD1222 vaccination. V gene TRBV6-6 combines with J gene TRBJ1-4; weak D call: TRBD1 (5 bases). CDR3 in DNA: TGTGCCAGTCTGGGGCTTGTTGCAACTAATGAAAAACTGTTTTTT. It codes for CASLGLVATNEKLFF.